This T cell receptor beta chain appears in the sequencing data of a study of blood T cell repertoires in COVID-19. For the study at large: Donors in the United States, Italy and Spain gave samples during acute or convalescent COVID-19. Sample material is recorded as cDNA or gDNA derived from T cells, B-cell-depleted T cells, or PBMCs.

Original data processing: Estimated nucleated cell counts came from reference gene primer amplification. Profiled with immunoSEQ multiplex PCR; TCRdb holds only in-frame clones, not every one. That table supplies the V and J calls and clone size; D and trimming were determined from the DNA. The sample lists approximately 210,000 clones; more than 80% were seen once. A single count supports this clone. The germline CDR1 and CDR2 sequences are MNHNS and SASEGT. V gave up 4 bases and J gave up 4 bases; unmatched junction bases: 9. CDR3 length equals 16 residues. This sequence originates from a man aged 25-45 years who had recovered from COVID-19. The V and J genes are TRBV6-1 and TRBJ2-5; TRBD1 agrees at 10 bases. Specimen: peripheral blood. CDR3 bases: TGTGCCAGCAGTGTACGTACGACAGGGGGCAGAGAGACCCAGTACTTC. Translated, it gives CASSVRTTGGRETQYF.